The rows below give T cell receptor beta chains drawn from one sample of a study of blood T cell repertoires in COVID-19. Produced via immunoSEQ multiplex PCR; TCRdb's table is partial and in-frame only. In the table there are about 200,000 clones, just over 85% of which are singletons. The specimen was PBMCs or T cells enriched from blood (not recorded which). The receptor source for this set is a middle-aged woman with acute COVID-19. CDR3s include the opening cysteine and the closing phenylalanine or tryptophan. The order of the fields is V gene, clone size, J gene, D gene, CDR3 protein, CDR3 DNA. A D gene is named only where the DNA matches it firmly. Clone size is given for some rows only: seen once, a few or many times, or a class if the clone is expanded.

>TRBV19|few|TRBJ2-7|TRBD2
CASSISSGSHYEQYF
TGTGCCAGTAGTATCTCTAGCGGGAGTCACTACGAGCAGTACTTC
>TRBV6-2/TRBV6-3|-|TRBJ1-4|TRBD1
CASSGRTGPDEKLFF
TGTGCCAGCAGTGGCCGGACAGGGCCGGATGAAAAACTGTTTTTT
>TRBV12-2|-|TRBJ1-4|-
CASRLAQEGSEEKLFF
TGTGCAAGTCGCTTAGCGCAGGAGGGTTCAGAGGAAAAACTGTTTTTT
>TRBV30|-|TRBJ1-2|TRBD1
CAFTGTGDGYTF
TGTGCCTTCACCGGGACAGGAGATGGCTACACCTTC
>TRBV5-1|few|TRBJ2-7|TRBD1
CASSTYRTGGKNEQYF
TGCGCCAGCAGCACCTACCGGACAGGGGGCAAGAACGAGCAGTACTTC
>TRBV3-1/TRBV3-2|-|TRBJ2-7|-
CASRGANEQYF
TGTGCCTCCAGGGGGGCCAACGAGCAGTACTTC
>TRBV2|-|TRBJ2-7|-
CASWAGVYEQYF
TGTGCCAGCTGGGCAGGGGTCTACGAGCAGTACTTC
>TRBV10-1|-|TRBJ1-1|-
CASSVGGGNTEAFF
TGCGCCAGCAGTGTCGGGGGTGGAAACACTGAAGCTTTCTTT
>TRBV2|once|TRBJ2-5|TRBD1
CASSEEWTGGTQYF
TGTGCCAGCAGTGAAGAGTGGACAGGCGGGACCCAGTACTTC
>TRBV25-1|-|TRBJ2-5|TRBD2
CASSDGGGETQYF
TGTGCCAGCAGTGACGGGGGAGGGGAGACCCAGTACTTC
>TRBV28|-|TRBJ2-1|TRBD2
CASRGGLAGWEQFF
TGTGCCAGTCGAGGTGGACTAGCGGGGTGGGAGCAGTTCTTC
>TRBV5-1|few|TRBJ2-2|TRBD1
CASSSDRDRRTGELFF
TGCGCCAGCAGCTCGGACCGGGACAGACGGACCGGGGAGCTGTTTTTT
>TRBV24-1|-|TRBJ2-3|TRBD1
CATSDLPLPGQGTDTQYF
TGTGCCACCAGTGATCTCCCTCTCCCGGGACAGGGGACAGATACGCAGTATTTT
>TRBV4-1|-|TRBJ2-1|TRBD1
CASSQPPLGQGRRDPEQFF
TGCGCCAGCAGCCAACCACCGTTGGGACAGGGGAGACGGGATCCTGAGCAGTTCTTC
>TRBV11-3|once|TRBJ2-3|TRBD2
CASSLRGGRTDTQYF
TGTGCCAGCAGCTTACGGGGGGGGCGCACAGATACGCAGTATTTT
>TRBV7-8|-|TRBJ1-2|-
CASSLARREGYTF
TGTGCCAGCAGCTTAGCGCGGAGGGAGGGCTACACCTTC
>TRBV7-3|-|TRBJ2-7|TRBD1
CASSSTGGYEQYF
TGTGCCAGCAGCTCGACAGGGGGGTACGAGCAGTACTTC
>TRBV6-6|-|TRBJ1-1|-
CASSYSPRGRAEAFF
TGTGCCAGCAGTTACTCACCAAGGGGCCGCGCTGAAGCTTTCTTT
>TRBV3-1/TRBV3-2|-|TRBJ1-3|-
CASSLVPRDSGNTIYF
TGTGCCAGCAGCCTTGTCCCGAGGGACTCTGGAAACACCATATATTTT
>TRBV10-2|-|TRBJ1-2|TRBD1
CASSGTGEHGYTF
TGCGCCAGCAGTGGGACAGGTGAACATGGCTACACCTTC
>TRBV5-4|-|TRBJ2-3|-
CASSLAKFGGTNTDTQYF
TGTGCCAGCAGCTTGGCCAAGTTCGGGGGAACAAACACAGATACGCAGTATTTT
>TRBV3-1/TRBV3-2|few|TRBJ1-5|-
CASSQQAGQPQHF
TGTGCCAGCAGCCAGCAGGCGGGCCAGCCCCAGCATTTT